The 32 T cell receptor beta chains below come from one sample, sequenced in a study of blood T cell repertoires in COVID-19. Generated by immunoSEQ multiplex PCR, the TCRdb table keeps only in-frame clones and is missing some. The sample lists 90,000 or so clones, around nine tenths seen once, with more than 1% in the top ten. Material: peripheral blood. All receptors come from a man aged 80 or over with active or convalescent COVID-19.

The V and J genes are TRBV5-1 and TRBJ2-2; TRBD2 matches at 13 bases. Germline V CDR1 and CDR2: SGHRS, YFSETQ. V shed 2 bases and J 10 bases; nucleotides not matched to a gene: 8. There are 16 residues in the CDR3. CDR3 DNA sequence: TGCGCCAGCAGCTTACTAGCGGGAGGGGGCCAGTCGGAGCTGTTTTTT. Residues: CASSLLAGGGQSELFF.

This clone showed up just once. This chain links TRBV28 with TRBJ2-3; D unresolved. V was clipped by 6 bases and J by 0 bases, with 7 bases between them. Germline assignment: CDR1 MDHEN and CDR2 SYDVKM. This CDR3 region has 13 residues. CDR3 sequence (DNA): TGTGCCAGCAGGATCGGTAGCACAGATACGCAGTATTTT. As protein: CASRIGSTDTQYF. Variable domain in full (rest from reference TRBV28 and TRBJ2-3): DVKVTQSSRYLVKRTGEKVFLECVQDMDHENMFWYRQDPGLGLRLIYFSYDVKMKEKGDIPEGYSVSREKKERFSLILESASTNQTSMYLCASRIGSTDTQYFGPGTRLTVL.

J is TRBJ1-6 and V is TRBV6-5; 8 bases are a match to TRBD1. CDR1 is MNHEY and CDR2 is SVGAGI in the germline V gene. Trimming took 7 bases from V and 7 from J; bases not matched to a gene: 9. The CDR3 contains 15 residues. CDR3: CASIRGQGYNSPLHF. CDR3 nucleotides: TGTGCCAGCATTCGAGGACAGGGCTACAATTCACCCCTCCACTTT.

This clone was seen only a few times. The V gene is TRBV2, the J gene TRBJ1-2; D possibly corresponds to TRBD1 (5 bases). The CDR3 is 12 residues long. Germline V gene data show CDR1 as SNHLY and CDR2 as FYNNEI. Deletions cut 7 bases from V and 8 bases from J, with 14 bases between. The CDR3 DNA is TGTGCCAGCACGGGCAGGGAGGAAGGCTACACCTTC. As protein: CASTGREEGYTF.

V is TRBV5-6 and J is TRBJ2-4; maybe TRBD1 (5 bases). Per the germline V gene, CDR1 is SGHDT and CDR2 is YYEEEE. The CDR3 contains 16 residues. V was pared by 2 bases and J by 0 bases, with 12 bases between. The CDR3, as DNA: TGTGCCAGCAGCTTCGGCCCCAGGGAAGCCAAAAACATTCAGTACTTC. It translates to CASSFGPREAKNIQYF.

The chain recombines TRBV4-2 with TRBJ2-5; 12 bases align to TRBD2. CDR1 and CDR2 (germline): LGHNA, YNFKEQ. The CDR3 is 20 residues long. With 0 bases clipped from V and 5 bases from J, the junction kept 16 bases outside the gene matches. The CDR3 loop reads CASSQDTRWASGRADETQYF. The CDR3 DNA follows: TGTGCCAGCAGCCAAGATACAAGATGGGCTAGCGGGAGGGCCGATGAGACCCAGTACTTC.

This clone appeared a few times. This chain uses TRBV4-1 with TRBJ2-7; D is possibly TRBD2 (5 bases). Trimming left V 1 base short and J 3 bases short, with 13 bases between. The CDR3 has 15 amino acids. The V gene's germline CDR1 is MGHRA and CDR2 YSYEKL. CDR3 sequence reads: CASSQGSGLNYEQYF. The CDR3 region has the DNA TGCGCCAGCAGCCAAGGGTCAGGACTCAACTACGAGCAGTACTTC.

This clone appeared a few times. The J gene is TRBJ1-1, the V gene TRBV4-3; tentatively, D is TRBD1 (5 bases). CDR3 length equals 13 residues. Per germline, CDR1 LGHNA and CDR2 YSLEER. The V gene lost 0 bases and the J gene lost 3 bases, with 5 bases spanning the gap. CDR3 sequence: CASSQDRDTEAFF. The CDR3 region has the DNA TGCGCCAGCAGCCAAGACAGGGACACTGAAGCTTTCTTT.

The chain employs TRBV28 and TRBJ1-2; 9 bases are a match to TRBD1. The CDR3 length is 16 residues. V was pared by 2 bases and J by 4 bases, with 8 bases of the junction left unmatched. The germline CDR1 and CDR2 sequences are MDHEN and SYDVKM. The CDR3 bases are TGTGCCAGCAGTTTACCCCGGACAGGGGCCTTCTATGGCTACACCTTC. Its translation: CASSLPRTGAFYGYTF.

The chain recombines TRBV18 with TRBJ1-2; no firm D call. CDR1 KGHSH and CDR2 LQKENI come from the germline V gene. Trimming stripped 3 bases from V and 1 base from J, with 12 bases between. This CDR3 comprises 15 residues. CDR3 loop: CASSPSPDFNYGYTF. In nucleotides, the CDR3 is TGTGCCAGCTCACCCTCTCCCGACTTTAACTATGGCTACACCTTC.

V usage is TRBV4-2 and J usage is TRBJ2-5, with 8 bases lining up with TRBD2. The CDR3 extends over 16 amino acids. Germline CDR1 reads LGHNA; CDR2 reads YNFKEQ. Trimming cost V 1 base and J 4 bases; bases outside gene matches: 8. CDR3 nucleotides: TGTGCCAGCAGCCAAGGGGATAGCGGGAACGGAGAGACCCAGTACTTC. It codes for CASSQGDSGNGETQYF.

The chain couples TRBV28 to TRBJ1-5; D gene uncertain. The CDR3 loop spans 15 amino acids. CDR1 is MDHEN, CDR2 SYDVKM, per germline. The V end was cut by 2 bases, the J end by 5 bases, with 13 bases between. In DNA form, the CDR3 reads TGTGCCAGCAGTTTAGAGGTATTTAGTCATCAGCCCCAGCATTTT. This translates into CASSLEVFSHQPQHF.

This sequence joins TRBV11-2 and TRBJ1-4; 7 bases are a match to TRBD1. Losses at the gene ends were 5 bases for V and 7 bases for J; bases not matched to a gene: 10. The CDR3 loop spans 15 amino acids. Per the germline V gene, CDR1 is SGHAT and CDR2 is FQNNGV. Here the CDR3 DNA reads TGTGCCAGCAGCCTAGGGGGCGGGGGGTTTGAAAAACTGTTTTTT. The encoded protein is CASSLGGGGFEKLFF. The full variable domain, its missing parts supplied by reference TRBV11-2 and TRBJ1-4, is EAGVAQSPRYKIIEKRQSVAFWCNPISGHATLYWYQQILGQGPKLLIQFQNNGVVDDSQLPKDRFSAERLKGVDSTLKIQPAKLEDSAVYLCASSLGGGGFEKLFFGSGTQLSVL.

This sequence joins TRBV5-4 and TRBJ2-7, with 9 bases matching TRBD1. Germline V gene lookup returns CDR1 SGHNT and CDR2 YYREEE (reference sequence). The CDR3 has 15 amino acids. V was clipped by 4 bases and J by 2 bases; unmatched bases: 7. CDR3 residues: CASSKRDRETYEQYF. In DNA form, the CDR3 reads TGTGCCAGCAGCAAAAGGGACAGGGAGACCTACGAGCAGTACTTC.

J is TRBJ1-2 and V is TRBV27, with D unclear. The CDR3 consists of 13 residues. CDR1 and CDR2 from the germline V gene are MNHEY and SMNVEV (reference sequence). Trimming removed 4 bases at V and 8 bases at J, with 14 bases between. The CDR3 DNA sequence: TGTGCCAGCAGTTCCCCCGGGGTGGTGGGCTACACCTTC. Translated: CASSSPGVVGYTF.

The V gene is TRBV12-3 or TRBV12-4, the J gene TRBJ1-1, with unresolved D. Trimming stripped 3 bases from V and 1 base from J, with 3 bases between. This CDR3 is 12 amino acids long. For the CDR3, the DNA is TGTGCCAGCAGTTTCCGGAACACTGAAGCTTTCTTT. Amino acids: CASSFRNTEAFF.

The V gene is TRBV4-3, the J gene TRBJ2-3; D remains ambiguous. The CDR3 length is 14 residues. The V gene lost 2 bases and the J gene lost 2 bases, with 8 bases spanning the gap. The germline V gene has CDR1 LGHNA and CDR2 YSLEER. The CDR3 region has the DNA TGCGCCAGCAGCCAAACTTCCCCCACAGATACGCAGTATTTT. This codes for CASSQTSPTDTQYF.

This rearrangement joins TRBV10-3 to TRBJ1-5; 7 positions agree with TRBD1. Per the germline V gene, CDR1 is ENHRY and CDR2 is SYGVKD. The CDR3 contains 17 residues. The junction had 10 bases not matched to a gene; V was cut back by 3 bases and J by 2 bases. DNA for the CDR3: TGTGCCATCAGTGACACATATAGGGGGCTCGGCAATCAGCCCCAGCATTTT. This translates into CAISDTYRGLGNQPQHF.

This clone was recorded a few times. The V and J genes are TRBV6-2 or TRBV6-3 and TRBJ2-7, with D possibly being TRBD1 (5 bases). V gave up 2 bases and J gave up 0 bases, with 14 bases separating them. Germline CDR1 reads MNHEY; CDR2 reads SVGEGT. The CDR3 length is 16 residues. CDR3: CASSYPRQRSSYEQYF. The CDR3 nucleotides read TGTGCCAGCAGTTACCCCCGACAGAGGAGCTCCTACGAGCAGTACTTC.

The V and J genes are TRBV5-4 and TRBJ2-5, with 14 positions matching TRBD2. CDR1 is SGHNT and CDR2 is YYREEE in the germline V gene (reference sequence). CDR3 size: 18 residues. V lost 4 bases, J lost 4 bases, and 12 bases stayed unmatched. Here the CDR3 DNA reads TGTGCCAGCAGCACCGGGACTAGCGGGAGTTTGTTGTCAGAGACCCAGTACTTC. Amino acid sequence: CASSTGTSGSLLSETQYF. Supplemented by reference TRBV5-4 and TRBJ2-5, the full variable domain reads ETGVTQSPTHLIKTRGQQVTLRCSSQSGHNTVSWYQQALGQGPQFIFQYYREEENGRGNFPPRFSGLQFPNYSSELNVNALELDDSALYLCASSTGTSGSLLSETQYFGPGTRLLVL.

The chain links TRBV5-8 to TRBJ1-2; D possibly corresponds to TRBD1 (6 bases). This CDR3 is 13 amino acids long. The V and J ends lost 2 bases and 2 bases respectively, with 7 bases between them. Looked up from germline, CDR1 is SGHTS and CDR2 is YDEGEE. The CDR3: CASSLDRNYGYTF. CDR3 DNA sequence: TGTGCCAGCAGCTTAGACAGGAACTATGGCTACACCTTC.

The J gene is TRBJ2-7, the V gene TRBV5-1; the D gene is possibly TRBD1 (6 bases). The V end was cut by 4 bases, the J end by 0 bases, with 11 bases between. The CDR3 runs 14 residues. Germline loops: CDR1 SGHRS, CDR2 YFSETQ. CDR3 DNA: TGCGCCAGCAGCCCAAGGACAGACTCCTACGAGCAGTACTTC. Its protein product is CASSPRTDSYEQYF.

Only a few counts were recorded for this clone. This rearrangement joins TRBV28 to TRBJ2-1; 8 bases line up with TRBD1. Germline CDR1 is MDHEN and CDR2 is SYDVKM. V was pared by 3 bases and J by 1 base, with 2 bases of the junction left unmatched. The CDR3 totals 15 residues. CDR3 protein: CASSFWTGSYNEQFF. The CDR3, as DNA: TGTGCCAGCAGTTTCTGGACAGGGTCCTACAATGAGCAGTTCTTC. Together with reference TRBV28 and TRBJ2-1, the CDR3 gives the full variable domain: DVKVTQSSRYLVKRTGEKVFLECVQDMDHENMFWYRQDPGLGLRLIYFSYDVKMKEKGDIPEGYSVSREKKERFSLILESASTNQTSMYLCASSFWTGSYNEQFFGPGTRLTVL.

The chain recombines TRBV28 with TRBJ1-6, with a possible D match to TRBD1 (5 bases). V was pared by 7 bases and J by 0 bases, with 16 bases between. Per the germline V gene, CDR1 is MDHEN and CDR2 is SYDVKM. This CDR3 has 17 residues. CDR3 loop: CASNWGSGGSYNSPLHF. DNA for the CDR3: TGTGCCAGCAATTGGGGCTCGGGGGGCTCCTATAATTCACCCCTCCACTTT.

The gene calls are TRBV7-6 and TRBJ2-1, with TRBD2 identical over 7 bases. J gave up 9 bases and V 4 bases, and 6 bases lay outside the gene matches. CDR3 length: 13 amino acids. The germline gives CDR1 SGHVS, CDR2 FNYEAQ. CDR3 region: CASSWGPGGEQFF. In DNA form, the CDR3 reads TGTGCCAGCAGCTGGGGACCGGGAGGTGAGCAGTTCTTC.

The J gene is TRBJ1-5, the V gene TRBV27, with D possibly matching TRBD1 (5 bases). The germline gives CDR1 MNHEY, CDR2 SMNVEV (reference sequence). This CDR3 spans 15 amino acids. The V end lost 4 bases, the J end lost 0 bases, and 10 bases lay between the germline ends. The DNA for the CDR3 is TGTGCCAGCAGTTCCCAGGGCTTTAGCAATCAGCCCCAGCATTTT. As protein: CASSSQGFSNQPQHF.

V and J are TRBV7-2 and TRBJ2-7, with no clear D. Germline-derived CDR1 and CDR2 are SGHTA and FQGNSA. The CDR3 spans 13 residues. With 3 bases removed from V and 2 bases from J, the gap between germline ends came to 8 bases. This chain's CDR3 is CASSFSGTYEQYF. CDR3 sequence (DNA): TGTGCCAGCAGCTTTTCAGGTACCTACGAGCAGTACTTC.

This clone was seen more than once but under ten times. V usage is TRBV7-3 and J usage is TRBJ2-1; D gene uncertain. V was pared by 5 bases and J by 4 bases, with 15 bases between. This CDR3 is built from 15 residues. Germline V gene data show CDR1 as SGHTA and CDR2 as FQGTGA. The CDR3: CASSPALAGYNEQFF. Written as DNA, the CDR3 is TGTGCCAGCAGCCCTGCTTTGGCAGGTTACAATGAGCAGTTCTTC.

The V and J genes are TRBV12-3 or TRBV12-4 and TRBJ2-5, with D unresolved. The CDR3 is 11 amino acids. The germline V and J ends were trimmed by 8 bases and 5 bases, with 9 bases remaining between them. CDR3 nucleotides: TGTGCCAGCGGCTCCTGGGAGACCCAGTACTTC. Translating gives CASGSWETQYF.

V is TRBV29-1 and J is TRBJ2-5, with 13 bases that match TRBD2. The V gene's germline CDR1 is SQVTM and CDR2 ANQGSEA. This CDR3 spans 17 amino acids. V lost 6 bases, J lost 2 bases, and 12 bases stayed unmatched. The CDR3 reads CSVAKGLAGTAQETQYF. The CDR3 region has the DNA TGCAGCGTCGCTAAGGGACTAGCGGGGACAGCTCAAGAGACCCAGTACTTC.

The chain recombines TRBV7-6 with TRBJ2-1; TRBD2 agrees at 7 bases. Germline V CDR1 and CDR2: SGHVS, FNYEAQ. V trimming: 1 base; J trimming: 8 bases; junction bases outside the gene matches: 11. The CDR3 totals 16 residues. The CDR3 sequence is CASSLDRAGAGYEQFF. CDR3 bases: TGTGCCAGCAGCTTAGATCGGGCGGGAGCTGGCTATGAGCAGTTCTTC. Drawing the rest from reference TRBV7-6 and TRBJ2-1, the complete variable domain is GAGVSQSPRYKVTKRGQDVALRCDPISGHVSLYWYRQALGQGPEFLTYFNYEAQQDKSGLPNDRFSAERPEGSISTLTIQRTEQRDSAMYRCASSLDRAGAGYEQFFGPGTRLTVL.

V gene TRBV21-1 combines with J gene TRBJ1-1. TRBV21-1 constitutes a pseudogene. There are 15 residues in the CDR3. CDR3 sequence reads: CASSKRGYMNTEAFF. CDR3 in DNA: TGTGCCAGCAGCAAACGGGGGTATATGAACACTGAAGCTTTCTTT.